The clone carrying this TCR beta chain came up a few times. No antigen is known for it. The CDR3 covers 14 residues. Trimming took off 2 bases at V and 0 bases at J, with 7 bases between the two ends. Germline V gene data show CDR1 as MNHNS and CDR2 as SASEGT. The sample is drawn from a study of T cell repertoires in cytomegalovirus infection. Study background: Matching HLA type, along with CMV infection, was indicated by public TCR beta signatures. Study outcomes and limitations: What dominated the ex vivo response were HLA-C-restricted CMV-specific TCR beta clonotypes. Summed public TCR beta family frequency identified CMV carriers bearing the relevant HLA.

TCRdb re-derived calls from the reads in MiXCR, one entry per CDR3 protein. Of 500,000 to 600,000 distinct CDR3 sequences in the sample, about 17% are singletons; the top ten hold 24%. The sequenced sample was CD8+ T cells from PBMCs. This receptor was taken from a human donor in good health (CMV status not recorded). Some clones in this sample may be carry-over from other donors' samples. The gene calls are TRBV6-1 and TRBJ1-1; no reliable D call. CDR3 residues: CASSETALNTEAFF. CDR3 nucleotides: TGTGCCAGCAGTGAAACGGCCCTGAACACTGAAGCTTTCTTT.